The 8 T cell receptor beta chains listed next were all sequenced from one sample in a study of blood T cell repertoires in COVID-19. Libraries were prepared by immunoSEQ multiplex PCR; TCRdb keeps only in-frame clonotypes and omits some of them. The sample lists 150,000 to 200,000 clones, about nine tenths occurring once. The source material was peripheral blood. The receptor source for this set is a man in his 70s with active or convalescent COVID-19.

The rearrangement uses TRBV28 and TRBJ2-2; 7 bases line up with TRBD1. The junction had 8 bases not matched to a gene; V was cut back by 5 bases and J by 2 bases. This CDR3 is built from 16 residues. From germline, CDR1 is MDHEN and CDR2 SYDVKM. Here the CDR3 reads CASSRDRVLNTGELFF. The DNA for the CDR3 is TGTGCCAGCAGTCGAGACAGGGTTCTAAACACCGGGGAGCTGTTTTTT.

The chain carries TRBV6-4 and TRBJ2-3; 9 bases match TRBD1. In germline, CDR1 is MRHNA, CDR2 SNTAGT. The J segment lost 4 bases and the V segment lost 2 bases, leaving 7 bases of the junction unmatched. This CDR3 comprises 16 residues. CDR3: CASSDAGTGSPDTQYF. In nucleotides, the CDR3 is TGTGCCAGCAGTGACGCCGGGACAGGGTCGCCAGATACGCAGTATTTT.

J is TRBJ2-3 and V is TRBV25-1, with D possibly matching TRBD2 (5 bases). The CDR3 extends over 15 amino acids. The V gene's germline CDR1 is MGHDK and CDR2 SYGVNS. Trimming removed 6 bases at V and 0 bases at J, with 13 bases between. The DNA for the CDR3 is TGTGCCAGCAGGGGAAGCGGTTGGAGCACAGATACGCAGTATTTT. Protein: CASRGSGWSTDTQYF.

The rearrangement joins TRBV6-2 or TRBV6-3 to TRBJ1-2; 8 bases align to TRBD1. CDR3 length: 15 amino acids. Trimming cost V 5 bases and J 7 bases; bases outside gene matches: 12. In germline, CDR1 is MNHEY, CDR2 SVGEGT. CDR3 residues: CASSRPTGGSRGYTF. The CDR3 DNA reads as TGTGCCAGCAGTCGTCCCACAGGGGGTAGCCGTGGCTACACCTTC.

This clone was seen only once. CDR3 loop: CSVEAVSSGRINEQFF. The CDR3 DNA is TGCAGCGTTGAAGCGGTATCTAGCGGGAGGATAAATGAGCAGTTCTTC. The chain has TRBV29-1 and TRBJ2-1; 11 bases align to TRBD2. Per the germline V gene, CDR1 is SQVTM and CDR2 is ANQGSEA. The CDR3 spans 16 residues. V gave up 1 base and J gave up 7 bases; unmatched junction bases: 9.

CDR3 in DNA: TGTGCTAGCGGGGGAGGACTACTGAACACCGGGGAGCTGTTTTTT. As protein: CASGGGLLNTGELFF. This sequence joins TRBV7-7 and TRBJ2-2; 9 positions agree with TRBD2. The CDR3 covers 15 residues. The germline V gene has CDR1 SSHAT and CDR2 FNYEAQ (reference sequence). Supplemented by reference TRBV7-7 and TRBJ2-2, the full variable domain reads GAGVSQSPRYKVTKRGQDVTLRCDPISSHATLYWYQQALGQGPEFLTYFNYEAQPDKSGLPSDRFSAERPEGSISTLTIQRTEQRDSAMYRCASGGGLLNTGELFFGEGSRLTVL.

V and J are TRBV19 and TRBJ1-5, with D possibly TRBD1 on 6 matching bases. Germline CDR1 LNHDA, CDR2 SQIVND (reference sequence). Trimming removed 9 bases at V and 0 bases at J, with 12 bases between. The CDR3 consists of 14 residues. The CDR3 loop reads CASSGTNSNQPQHF. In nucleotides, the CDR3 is TGTGCCAGCTCAGGGACAAATAGCAATCAGCCCCAGCATTTT.

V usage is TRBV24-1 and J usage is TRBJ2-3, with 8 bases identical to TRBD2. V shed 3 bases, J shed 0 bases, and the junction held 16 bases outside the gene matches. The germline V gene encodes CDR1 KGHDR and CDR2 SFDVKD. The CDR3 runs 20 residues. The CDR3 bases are TGTGCCACCAGTGATCCCCTTGGGGGGGACGCGGGAGGAAGCACAGATACGCAGTATTTT. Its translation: CATSDPLGGDAGGSTDTQYF.